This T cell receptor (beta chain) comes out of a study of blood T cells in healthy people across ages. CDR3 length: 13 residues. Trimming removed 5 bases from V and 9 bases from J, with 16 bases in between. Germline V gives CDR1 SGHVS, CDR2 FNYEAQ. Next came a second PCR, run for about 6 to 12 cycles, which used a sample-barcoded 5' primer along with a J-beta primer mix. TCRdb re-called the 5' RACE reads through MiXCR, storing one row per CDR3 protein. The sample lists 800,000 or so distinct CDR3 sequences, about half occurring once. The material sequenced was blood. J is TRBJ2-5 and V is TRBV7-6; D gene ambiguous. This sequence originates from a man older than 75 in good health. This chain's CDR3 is CASSPEPDTAQYF. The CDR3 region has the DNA TGTGCCAGCAGCCCAGAGCCCGATACGGCCCAGTACTTC.